This T cell receptor beta chain stems from a study of OX40 agonist ivuxolimab in advanced cancers. The CDR3 spans 15 residues. V was shortened by 3 bases and J by 0 bases, with 14 bases between the two germline ends. Germline CDR1 and CDR2: GTSNPN and SVGIG (reference sequence). The count of this clone is one. Its antigen remains unknown. Whole-study findings and limits: Low normalized T-cell clonal expansion was additionally recorded for some nonresponders.

Clones were sequenced by immunoSEQ multiplex PCR, and TCRdb holds only the in-frame ones, with some missing. The sample lists roughly 100,000 clones, 80% to 90% occurring once. This clonotype originated in an adult with an advanced solid tumor such as melanoma, head and neck, liver or kidney cancer. This material consisted of CD4+ or CD8+ T cells sorted from blood, taken in a trial of the OX40 agonist ivuxolimab. V gene TRBV30 combines with J gene TRBJ1-2; no reliable D call. CDR3: CAWSTPGKANYGYTF. The CDR3 bases are TGTGCCTGGAGCACTCCCGGGAAAGCTAACTATGGCTACACCTTC. The whole variable domain, filled in from reference TRBV30 and TRBJ1-2, reads SQTIHQWPATLVQPVGSPLSLECTVEGTSNPNLYWYRQAAGRGLQLLFYSVGIGQISSEVPQNLSASRPQDRQFILSSKKLLLSDSGFYLCAWSTPGKANYGYTFGSGTRLTVV.